This entry features one T cell receptor (beta chain) sequence. Its matching antigen is unknown. This sample was included in a study of CXCR3-negative and CXCR3-positive naive CD8 T cells. Study observations and caveats: Hydrophobicity of TRB CDR3s was greater in CXCR3-positive naive cells than in CXCR3-negative naive cells.

Triplicate approximately 320,000-cell sorts were made of each CD8+ T cell subset. CD45RO-CCR7+CD27+CD95- defined naive CD8+ T cells. The authors made the TRB cDNA libraries by 5' RACE using UMI labels. TCRdb reprocessed the 5' RACE reads and keeps a single row for each CDR3 protein, giving no DNA. Reported are over 150,000 distinct CDR3 sequences; the ten largest clones contain nearly 0.5%. Germline loops: CDR1 DFQATT, CDR2 SNEGSKA (reference sequence). The CDR3 loop spans 13 amino acids. V is TRBV20-1 and J is TRBJ1-2. This clonotype originated in a human donor in good health. Some clones in this sample may be carry-over from other donors' samples. The sequenced sample was naive CXCR3+ CD8+ T cells from blood. Subset noted: CD45RO-CCR7+CD27+CD95- naive CD8+ T cells expressing CXCR3 (TNR3+). This chain's CDR3 is CSARDWTEYGYTF.